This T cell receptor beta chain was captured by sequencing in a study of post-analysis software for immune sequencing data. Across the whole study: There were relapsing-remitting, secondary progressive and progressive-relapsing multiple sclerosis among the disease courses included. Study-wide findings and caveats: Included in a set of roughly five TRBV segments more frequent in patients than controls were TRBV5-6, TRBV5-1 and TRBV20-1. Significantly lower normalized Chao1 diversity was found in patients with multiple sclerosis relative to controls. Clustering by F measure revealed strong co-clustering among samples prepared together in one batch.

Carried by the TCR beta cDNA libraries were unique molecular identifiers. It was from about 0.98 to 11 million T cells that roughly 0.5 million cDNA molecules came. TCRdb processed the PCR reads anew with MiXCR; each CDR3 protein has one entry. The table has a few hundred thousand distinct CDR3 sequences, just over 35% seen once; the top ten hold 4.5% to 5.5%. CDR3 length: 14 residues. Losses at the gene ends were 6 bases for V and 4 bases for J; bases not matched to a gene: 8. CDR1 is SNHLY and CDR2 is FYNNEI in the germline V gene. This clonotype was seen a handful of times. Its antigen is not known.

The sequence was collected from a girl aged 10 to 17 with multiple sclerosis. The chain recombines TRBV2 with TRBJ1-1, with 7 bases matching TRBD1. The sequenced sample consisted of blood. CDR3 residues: CASSATTGLTEAFF. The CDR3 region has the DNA TGTGCCAGCAGCGCGACGACAGGGCTCACTGAAGCTTTCTTT.